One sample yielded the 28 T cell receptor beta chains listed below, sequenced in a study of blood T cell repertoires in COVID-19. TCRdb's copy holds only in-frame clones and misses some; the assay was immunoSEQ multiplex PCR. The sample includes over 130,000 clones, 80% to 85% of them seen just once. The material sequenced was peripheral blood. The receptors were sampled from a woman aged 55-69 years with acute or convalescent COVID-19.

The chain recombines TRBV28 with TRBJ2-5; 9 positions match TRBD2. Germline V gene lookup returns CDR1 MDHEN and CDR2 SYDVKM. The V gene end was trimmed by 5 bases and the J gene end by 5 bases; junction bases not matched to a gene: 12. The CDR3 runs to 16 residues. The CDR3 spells CASSRREGLYGETQYF. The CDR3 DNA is TGTGCCAGCAGTAGGCGGGAGGGCCTTTATGGTGAGACCCAGTACTTC.

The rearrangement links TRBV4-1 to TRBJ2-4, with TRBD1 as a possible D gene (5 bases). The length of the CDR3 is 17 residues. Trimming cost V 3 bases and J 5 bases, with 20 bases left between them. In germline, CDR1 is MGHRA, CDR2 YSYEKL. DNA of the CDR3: TGCGCCAGCAGCCAGGCCTCACTACCCAGGGCTGAAAACATTCAGTACTTC. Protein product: CASSQASLPRAENIQYF.

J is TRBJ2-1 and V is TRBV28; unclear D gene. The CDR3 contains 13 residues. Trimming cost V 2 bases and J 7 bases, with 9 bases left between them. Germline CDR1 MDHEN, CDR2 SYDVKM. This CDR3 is CASSLTRWNEQFF. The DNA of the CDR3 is TGTGCCAGCAGTTTAACTCGGTGGAATGAGCAGTTCTTC.

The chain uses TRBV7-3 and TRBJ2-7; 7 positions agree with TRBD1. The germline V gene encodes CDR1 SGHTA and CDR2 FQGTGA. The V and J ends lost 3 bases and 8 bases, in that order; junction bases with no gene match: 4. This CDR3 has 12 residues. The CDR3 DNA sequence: TGTGCCAGCAGCTTCACAGGGGATAAGCAGTACTTC. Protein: CASSFTGDKQYF.

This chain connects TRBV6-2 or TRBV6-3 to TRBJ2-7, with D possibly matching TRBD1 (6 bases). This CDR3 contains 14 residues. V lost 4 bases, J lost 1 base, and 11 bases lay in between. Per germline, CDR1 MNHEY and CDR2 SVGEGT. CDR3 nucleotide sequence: TGTGCCAGCAGTTTTCAGGGGAAATCCTACGAGCAGTACTTC. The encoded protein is CASSFQGKSYEQYF.

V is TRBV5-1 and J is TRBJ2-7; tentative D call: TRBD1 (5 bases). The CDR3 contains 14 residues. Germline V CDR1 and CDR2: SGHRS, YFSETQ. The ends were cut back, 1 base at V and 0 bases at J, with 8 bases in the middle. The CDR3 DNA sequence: TGCGCCAGCAGCTTGTATACAGGCTCCTACGAGCAGTACTTC. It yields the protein CASSLYTGSYEQYF.

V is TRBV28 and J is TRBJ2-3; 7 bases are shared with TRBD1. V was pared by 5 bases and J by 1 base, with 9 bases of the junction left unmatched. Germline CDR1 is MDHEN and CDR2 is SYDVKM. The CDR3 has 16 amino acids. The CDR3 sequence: CASSPRTGRGTDTQYF. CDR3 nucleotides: TGTGCCAGCAGTCCTAGGACAGGACGGGGCACAGATACGCAGTATTTT.

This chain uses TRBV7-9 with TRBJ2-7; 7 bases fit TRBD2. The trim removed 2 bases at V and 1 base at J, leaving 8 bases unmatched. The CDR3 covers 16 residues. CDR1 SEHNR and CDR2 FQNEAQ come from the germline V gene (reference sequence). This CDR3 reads CASSLTGRAGSYEQYF. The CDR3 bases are TGTGCCAGCAGCTTAACGGGGAGGGCAGGTTCCTACGAGCAGTACTTC.

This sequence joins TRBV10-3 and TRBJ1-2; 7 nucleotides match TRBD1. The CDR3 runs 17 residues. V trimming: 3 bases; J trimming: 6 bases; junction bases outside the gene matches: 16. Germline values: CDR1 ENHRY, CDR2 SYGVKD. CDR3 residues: CAISDPPRRGLGHGYTF. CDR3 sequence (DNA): TGTGCCATCAGTGACCCACCACGAAGGGGGCTGGGGCATGGCTACACCTTC.

The CDR3 sequence is CASSPTTGAGELFF. DNA of the CDR3: TGTGCCAGCTCACCGACGACAGGGGCCGGGGAGCTGTTTTTT. The rearrangement links TRBV18 to TRBJ2-2; 8 positions match TRBD1. The CDR3 runs 14 residues. The V gene end was trimmed by 3 bases and the J gene end by 6 bases; junction bases not matched to a gene: 3. CDR1 KGHSH and CDR2 LQKENI come from the germline V gene.

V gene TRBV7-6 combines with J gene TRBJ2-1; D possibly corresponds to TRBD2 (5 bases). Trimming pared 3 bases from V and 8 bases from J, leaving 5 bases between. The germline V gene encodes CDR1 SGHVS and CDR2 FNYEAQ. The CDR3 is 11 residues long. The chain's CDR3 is CASSLGDEQFF. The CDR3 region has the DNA TGTGCCAGCAGCTTGGGAGATGAGCAGTTCTTC.

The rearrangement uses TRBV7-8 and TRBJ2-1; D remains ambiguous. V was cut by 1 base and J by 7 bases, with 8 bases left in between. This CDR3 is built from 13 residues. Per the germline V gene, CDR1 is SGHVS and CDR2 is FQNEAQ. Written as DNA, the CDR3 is TGTGCCAGCAGCTTAGTCGAGAGGAATGAGCAGTTCTTC. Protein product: CASSLVERNEQFF.

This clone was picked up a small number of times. The CDR3 is CASSYLRGLTEAFF. The CDR3 DNA reads as TGTGCCAGCAGTTATTTGCGAGGGCTCACTGAAGCTTTCTTT. The J gene is TRBJ1-1, the V gene TRBV6-5; D not certain. The ends were cut back, 3 bases at V and 4 bases at J, with 12 bases in the middle. Germline V gene sequence: CDR1 MNHEY, CDR2 SVGAGI. This CDR3 has 14 residues.

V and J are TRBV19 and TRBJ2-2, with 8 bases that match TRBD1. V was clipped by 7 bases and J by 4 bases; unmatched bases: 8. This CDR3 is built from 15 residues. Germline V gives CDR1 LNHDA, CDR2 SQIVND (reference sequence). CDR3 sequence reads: CASTLQGVRTGELFF. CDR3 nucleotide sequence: TGTGCCAGTACCCTACAGGGGGTTCGCACCGGGGAGCTGTTTTTT. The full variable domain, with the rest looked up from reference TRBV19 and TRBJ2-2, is DGGITQSPKYLFRKEGQNVTLSCEQNLNHDAMYWYRQDPGQGLRLIYYSQIVNDFQKGDIAEGYSVSREKKESFPLTVTSAQKNPTAFYLCASTLQGVRTGELFFGEGSRLTVL.

The CDR3 coding sequence is TGTGCCAGCAGCCGCTGGTGGGGGACAGGGTATGAGCAGTACTTC. Its translation: CASSRWWGTGYEQYF. The chain recombines TRBV28 with TRBJ2-7; the match to TRBD1 covers 9 bases. J gave up 7 bases and V 6 bases, and 13 bases lay outside the gene matches. Per germline, CDR1 MDHEN and CDR2 SYDVKM. This CDR3 spans 15 amino acids.

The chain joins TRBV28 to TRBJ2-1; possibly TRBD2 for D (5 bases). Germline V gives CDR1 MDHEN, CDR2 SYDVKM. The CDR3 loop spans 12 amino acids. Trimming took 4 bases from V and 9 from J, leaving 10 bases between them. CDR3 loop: CASSSLAVEQFF. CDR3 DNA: TGTGCCAGCAGTTCTCTAGCCGTTGAGCAGTTCTTC. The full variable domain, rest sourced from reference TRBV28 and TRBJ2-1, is DVKVTQSSRYLVKRTGEKVFLECVQDMDHENMFWYRQDPGLGLRLIYFSYDVKMKEKGDIPEGYSVSREKKERFSLILESASTNQTSMYLCASSSLAVEQFFGPGTRLTVL.

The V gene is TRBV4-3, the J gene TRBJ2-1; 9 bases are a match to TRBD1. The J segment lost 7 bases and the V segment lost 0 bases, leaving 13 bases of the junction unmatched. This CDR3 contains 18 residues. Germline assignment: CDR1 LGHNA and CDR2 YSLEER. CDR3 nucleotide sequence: TGCGCCAGCAGCCAAGAACCCCCCAACAGGGGGCAGGGGAATGAGCAGTTCTTC. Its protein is CASSQEPPNRGQGNEQFF.

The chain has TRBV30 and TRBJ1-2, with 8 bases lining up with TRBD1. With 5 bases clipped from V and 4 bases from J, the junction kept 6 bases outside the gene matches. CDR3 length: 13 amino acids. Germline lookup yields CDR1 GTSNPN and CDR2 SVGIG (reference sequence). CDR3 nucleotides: TGTGCCTGGGGACCGACAGGGGCCTATGGCTACACCTTC. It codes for CAWGPTGAYGYTF.

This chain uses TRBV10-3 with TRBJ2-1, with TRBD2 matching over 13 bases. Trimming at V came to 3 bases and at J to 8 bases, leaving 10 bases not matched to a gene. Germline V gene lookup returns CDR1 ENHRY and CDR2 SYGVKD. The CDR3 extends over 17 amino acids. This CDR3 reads CAISEVALAGGPHEQFF. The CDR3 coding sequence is TGTGCCATCAGTGAAGTAGCACTAGCGGGAGGGCCCCATGAGCAGTTCTTC.

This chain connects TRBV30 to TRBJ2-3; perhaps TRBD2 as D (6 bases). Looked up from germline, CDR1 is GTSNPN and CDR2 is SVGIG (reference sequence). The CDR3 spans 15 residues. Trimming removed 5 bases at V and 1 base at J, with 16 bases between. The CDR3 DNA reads TGTGCCTGGGGGGGGACTCAGTGGGGCACAGATACGCAGTATTTT. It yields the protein CAWGGTQWGTDTQYF.

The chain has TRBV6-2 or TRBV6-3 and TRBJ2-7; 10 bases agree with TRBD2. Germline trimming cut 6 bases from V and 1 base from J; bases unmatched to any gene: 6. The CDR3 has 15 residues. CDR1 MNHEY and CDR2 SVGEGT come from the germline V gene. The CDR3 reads CASSPDSGRSYEQYF. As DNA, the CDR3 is TGTGCCAGCAGCCCCGATAGCGGGAGGTCCTACGAGCAGTACTTC.

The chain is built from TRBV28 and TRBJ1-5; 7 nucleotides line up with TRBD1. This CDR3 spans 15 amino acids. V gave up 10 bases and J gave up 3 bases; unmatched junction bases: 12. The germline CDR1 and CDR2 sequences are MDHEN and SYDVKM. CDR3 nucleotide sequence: TGTGCCACTATGTTTGACAGGGTGCCCAATCAGCCCCAGCATTTT. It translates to CATMFDRVPNQPQHF. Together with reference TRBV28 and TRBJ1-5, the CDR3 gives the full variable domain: DVKVTQSSRYLVKRTGEKVFLECVQDMDHENMFWYRQDPGLGLRLIYFSYDVKMKEKGDIPEGYSVSREKKERFSLILESASTNQTSMYLCATMFDRVPNQPQHFGDGTRLSIL.

The CDR3, as DNA: TGTGCCAGCAGTGCTGGTCTAGGAAACACCATATATTTT. Its translation is CASSAGLGNTIYF. The chain employs TRBV2 and TRBJ1-3; unclear D gene. CDR1 and CDR2 (germline): SNHLY, FYNNEI. The CDR3 runs to 13 residues. Trimming took off 4 bases at V and 4 bases at J, with 8 bases between the two ends.

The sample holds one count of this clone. CDR3 in DNA: TGTGCCAGTAATCGACGGGGAGCTAGCACTGAAGCTTTCTTT. Amino acid sequence: CASNRRGASTEAFF. This chain uses TRBV19 with TRBJ1-1; unclear D gene. Germline-derived CDR1 and CDR2 are LNHDA and SQIVND (reference sequence). Trimming took off 7 bases at V and 4 bases at J, with 16 bases between the two ends. The CDR3 is made up of 14 amino acids.

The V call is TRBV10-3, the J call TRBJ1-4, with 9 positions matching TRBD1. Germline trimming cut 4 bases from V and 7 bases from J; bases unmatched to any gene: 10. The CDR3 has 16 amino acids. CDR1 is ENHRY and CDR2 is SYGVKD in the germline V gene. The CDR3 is CAISGTTGGRAEKLFF. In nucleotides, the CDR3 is TGTGCCATCAGTGGAACGACAGGGGGTCGTGCTGAAAAACTGTTTTTT.

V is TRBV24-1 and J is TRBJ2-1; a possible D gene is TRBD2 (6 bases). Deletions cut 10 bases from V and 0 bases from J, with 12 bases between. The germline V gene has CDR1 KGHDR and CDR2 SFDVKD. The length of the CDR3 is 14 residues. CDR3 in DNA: TGTGCCACTAACGGGGGAAGCTCCTACAATGAGCAGTTCTTC. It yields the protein CATNGGSSYNEQFF.

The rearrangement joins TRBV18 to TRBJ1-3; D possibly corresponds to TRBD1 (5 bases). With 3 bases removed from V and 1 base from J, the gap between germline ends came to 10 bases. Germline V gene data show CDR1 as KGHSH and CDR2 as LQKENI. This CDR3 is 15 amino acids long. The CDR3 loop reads CASSPSQGSGNTIYF. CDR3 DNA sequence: TGTGCCAGCTCACCTTCGCAGGGATCTGGAAACACCATATATTTT. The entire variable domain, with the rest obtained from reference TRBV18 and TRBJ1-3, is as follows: NAGVMQNPRHLVRRRGQEARLRCSPMKGHSHVYWYRQLPEEGLKFMVYLQKENIIDESGMPKERFSAEFPKEGPSILRIQQVVRGDSAAYFCASSPSQGSGNTIYFGEGSWLTVV.

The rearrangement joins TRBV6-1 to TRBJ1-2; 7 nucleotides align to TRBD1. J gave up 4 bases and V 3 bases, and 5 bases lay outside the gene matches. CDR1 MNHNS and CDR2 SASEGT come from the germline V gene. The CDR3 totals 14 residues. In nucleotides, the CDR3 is TGTGCCAGCAGTGATGCGACAGGGCCCTATGGCTACACCTTC. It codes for CASSDATGPYGYTF.